This entry lists 30 T cell receptor beta chains sequenced from one sample in a study of cytomegalovirus exposure and HLA in healthy donors. The PCR ran on 60 Vbeta and 13 Jbeta primers. The assay was immunoSEQ multiplex PCR, and TCRdb's table has in-frame clones only and misses some. The sample lists 100,000 to 150,000 clones; 79% were seen once. Sequenced material: PBMCs. These receptors all come from a young man in good health and CMV-seronegative.

The genes are TRBV7-9 and TRBJ1-1, with 7 bases lining up with TRBD1. The CDR3 has 15 residues. CDR1 and CDR2 (germline): SEHNR, FQNEAQ (reference sequence). V shed 4 bases, J shed 7 bases, and the junction held 12 bases outside the gene matches. The CDR3 DNA reads as TGTGCCAGCAGCTACCAATGGGACAGCAAGATTGAAGCTTTCTTT. It yields the protein CASSYQWDSKIEAFF.

The chain carries TRBV2 and TRBJ1-3; TRBD1 might be the D (5 bases). Germline V gene sequence: CDR1 SNHLY, CDR2 FYNNEI. The CDR3 runs to 16 residues. V lost 8 bases and J lost 0, with 17 bases in between. The chain's CDR3 is CASGDIRDYSGNTIYF. Here the CDR3 DNA reads TGTGCCAGCGGCGACATCCGGGACTACTCTGGAAACACCATATATTTT.

The gene calls are TRBV25-1 and TRBJ1-3; D ambiguous. The CDR3 is made up of 12 amino acids. The germline CDR1 and CDR2 sequences are MGHDK and SYGVNS. Trimming shortened V by 7 bases and J by 0 bases, and 4 bases separated the two germline ends. The CDR3 sequence is CASTSSGNTIYF. In DNA form, the CDR3 reads TGTGCCAGCACCTCCTCTGGAAACACCATATATTTT.

V usage is TRBV4-1 and J usage is TRBJ2-5, with unresolved D. This CDR3 comprises 14 residues. Trimming left V 3 bases short and J 5 bases short, with 13 bases between. In germline, CDR1 is MGHRA, CDR2 YSYEKL. CDR3 nucleotide sequence: TGCGCCAGCAGCCAGGGTACTATTATTGAGACCCAGTACTTC. This sequence encodes CASSQGTIIETQYF.

This clone appeared a single time. The chain recombines TRBV11-2 with TRBJ2-7; tentatively, D is TRBD2 (6 bases). Between the trimmed V and J ends, which lost 3 bases and 6 bases, there was a span of 12 bases. CDR3 length equals 13 residues. The germline gives CDR1 SGHAT, CDR2 FQNNGV. The CDR3 is CASSFGTAGEQYV. The CDR3 bases are TGTGCCAGCAGCTTTGGGACTGCCGGCGAGCAGTACGTC.

CDR3 in DNA: TGTGCCACTGCTAGCGCAGAGACCCAGTACTTC. Residues: CATASAETQYF. This rearrangement joins TRBV19 to TRBJ2-5; a possible D gene is TRBD2 (6 bases). Per germline, CDR1 LNHDA and CDR2 SQIVND (reference sequence). This CDR3 region has 11 residues. V lost 10 bases, J lost 4 bases, and 10 bases lay in between.

The chain joins TRBV4-2 to TRBJ2-3; no reliable D call. The length of the CDR3 is 13 residues. Trimming cost V 11 bases and J 1 base, with 13 bases left between them. CDR1 is LGHNA and CDR2 is YNFKEQ in the germline V gene. CDR3: CASRSAGTDTQYF. In nucleotides, the CDR3 is TGTGCCTCAAGATCTGCGGGCACAGATACGCAGTATTTT.

The rearrangement uses TRBV6-1 and TRBJ1-1, with D hard to call. Germline values: CDR1 MNHNS, CDR2 SASEGT. Trimming cost V 1 base and J 6 bases, with 6 bases left between them. CDR3 size: 12 residues. For the CDR3, the DNA is TGTGCCAGCAGTGAAGGGTACTCTGAAGCTTTCTTT. Protein: CASSEGYSEAFF.

Points on this clone: At one boundary the junction diverges from the germline segment, which might be a read error. The V call is TRBV7-7, the J call TRBJ2-5; perhaps TRBD2 as D (5 bases). CDR3 length equals 13 residues. Germline loops: CDR1 SSHAT, CDR2 FNYEAQ (reference sequence). The CDR3 loop reads CASSFAGVETQYF. The CDR3, as DNA: TGTGCTAGCAGCTTCGCCGGGGTGGAGACCCAGTACTTC. The full variable domain, its missing parts supplied by reference TRBV7-7 and TRBJ2-5, is GAGVSQSPRYKVTKRGQDVTLRCDPISSHATLYWYQQALGQGPEFLTYFNYEAQPDKSGLPSDRFSAERPEGSISTLTIQRTEQRDSAMYRCASSFAGVETQYFGPGTRLLVL.

The J gene is TRBJ2-7, the V gene TRBV5-1; TRBD1 matches at 7 bases. Germline-derived CDR1 and CDR2 are SGHRS and YFSETQ. The CDR3 is made up of 14 amino acids. V lost 2 bases and J lost 2; bases outside the gene matches: 4. The CDR3 bases are TGCGCCAGCAGCTTCGGGGACAGTCCCTACGAGCAGTACTTC. This encodes CASSFGDSPYEQYF.

J is TRBJ1-1 and V is TRBV29-1; unclear D gene. The CDR3 spans 13 residues. CDR1 SQVTM and CDR2 ANQGSEA come from the germline V gene. The ends were cut back, 4 bases at V and 1 base at J, with 10 bases in the middle. CDR3 in amino acids: CSVARDTNTEAFF. DNA for the CDR3: TGCAGCGTTGCCCGAGATACGAACACTGAAGCTTTCTTT.

V and J are TRBV7-3 and TRBJ1-6; TRBD1 is a possible D gene (6 bases). The CDR3 is 15 amino acids. V was shortened by 5 bases and J by 7 bases, with 15 bases between the two germline ends. Germline V gene sequence: CDR1 SGHTA, CDR2 FQGTGA. The CDR3 sequence: CASSPHQGRNSPLHF. DNA for the CDR3: TGTGCCAGCAGCCCACACCAGGGGCGAAATTCACCCCTCCACTTT.

The V and J genes are TRBV19 and TRBJ1-2; D is unclear. V lost 6 bases and J 4 bases, leaving 15 bases between the germline ends. Germline values: CDR1 LNHDA, CDR2 SQIVND (reference sequence). The CDR3 totals 14 residues. The CDR3 bases are TGTGCCAGTAGCCCCATTCAGTCCTTCTATGGCTACACCTTC. Translation: CASSPIQSFYGYTF.

This rearrangement joins TRBV4-1 to TRBJ2-7; 9 nucleotides align to TRBD2. V lost 1 base and J lost 2; bases outside the gene matches: 6. From germline, CDR1 is MGHRA and CDR2 YSYEKL. This CDR3 contains 16 residues. The CDR3 spells CASSQGWTSVTYEQYF. In DNA, the CDR3 is TGCGCCAGCAGCCAAGGGTGGACTAGCGTTACCTACGAGCAGTACTTC.

The chain joins TRBV7-8 to TRBJ2-7, with a weak D call TRBD2 (7 bases). V lost 4 bases and J 4 bases, leaving 17 bases between the germline ends. This CDR3 has 15 amino acids. Germline V gene sequence: CDR1 SGHVS, CDR2 FQNEAQ. In DNA form, the CDR3 reads TGTGCCAGCAGCTCAAACACTGGGGGGGCGTACGAGCAGTACGTC. Its translation: CASSSNTGGAYEQYV.

V is TRBV30 and J is TRBJ1-1; weak D call: TRBD1 (6 bases). This CDR3 region has 14 residues. From germline, CDR1 is GTSNPN and CDR2 SVGIG (reference sequence). V was shortened by 3 bases and J by 4 bases, with 15 bases between the two germline ends. CDR3 protein: CAWRRKARGTEAFF. In nucleotides, the CDR3 is TGTGCCTGGAGACGGAAGGCCAGGGGCACTGAAGCTTTCTTT.

The V and J genes are TRBV11-2 and TRBJ1-3, with D tentatively TRBD1 (6 bases). Trimming left V 4 bases short and J 4 bases short, with 17 bases between. CDR3 length: 16 residues. In germline, CDR1 is SGHAT, CDR2 FQNNGV. The CDR3 DNA reads as TGTGCCAGCAGCTCCCGCCCGGCAGGGGCGGGAAACACCATATATTTT. This encodes CASSSRPAGAGNTIYF.

The chain recombines TRBV21-1 with TRBJ2-5; TRBD2, the table's D call, was not compared with the DNA. TRBV21-1 is tagged as a pseudogene. CDR3 length: 14 amino acids. Written as DNA, the CDR3 is TGTGCCAGCAGCAGGCTAGCGGACCAAGAGACCCAGTACTTC. This sequence encodes CASSRLADQETQYF.

The chain couples TRBV19 to TRBJ2-1; TRBD2 might be the D (6 bases). Trimming pared 4 bases from V and 1 base from J, leaving 11 bases between. The CDR3 runs to 15 residues. Germline-derived CDR1 and CDR2 are LNHDA and SQIVND (reference sequence). CDR3 coding DNA: TGTGCCAGTAGTAGCGGGACGGCTTCCTACAATGAGCAGTTCTTC. Amino acids: CASSSGTASYNEQFF.

Remarks on this clone: Other DNA sequences in the sample encode the same CDR3. The chain couples TRBV19 to TRBJ2-7; 9 nucleotides line up with TRBD1. CDR1 and CDR2 (germline): LNHDA, SQIVND (reference sequence). The CDR3 consists of 14 residues. Unmatched junction bases numbered 2, after V lost 5 bases and J lost 0 bases. The chain's CDR3 is CASSSTGGSYEQYF. For the CDR3, the DNA is TGTGCCAGTAGTTCGACAGGGGGCTCCTACGAGCAGTACTTC.

This chain links TRBV5-4 with TRBJ1-2; D perhaps matches TRBD1 (5 bases). Germline CDR1 and CDR2: SGHNT and YYREEE (reference sequence). Trimming cost V 0 bases and J 4 bases, with 7 bases left between them. The CDR3 totals 13 residues. CDR3 sequence reads: CASSLDTGYGYTF. The CDR3 nucleotides are TGTGCCAGCAGCTTGGATACAGGCTATGGCTACACCTTC. Filled out from reference TRBV5-4 and TRBJ1-2, the complete variable domain reads ETGVTQSPTHLIKTRGQQVTLRCSSQSGHNTVSWYQQALGQGPQFIFQYYREEENGRGNFPPRFSGLQFPNYSSELNVNALELDDSALYLCASSLDTGYGYTFGSGTRLTVV.

The CDR3 spells CASSLGGTDGSYEQYF. In nucleotides, the CDR3 is TGTGCCAGCAGTTTAGGAGGGACAGATGGCTCCTACGAGCAGTACTTC. V usage is TRBV27 and J usage is TRBJ2-7, with a possible D match to TRBD1 (7 bases). V was shortened by 2 bases and J by 0 bases, with 14 bases between the two germline ends. Germline V lookup: CDR1 MNHEY, CDR2 SMNVEV (reference sequence). This CDR3 contains 16 residues.

This clone was picked up a small number of times. V and J are TRBV5-8 and TRBJ2-3; D might be TRBD2 (5 bases). CDR3 size: 13 residues. Per germline, CDR1 SGHTS and CDR2 YDEGEE. Trimming cost V 3 bases and J 9 bases, with 14 bases left between them. The CDR3 reads CASSSILAGTQYF. The DNA for the CDR3 is TGTGCCAGCAGCTCAATCCTAGCAGGCACGCAGTATTTT.

The genes are TRBV6-6 and TRBJ1-2, with a possible D match to TRBD1 (6 bases). The CDR3 runs 16 residues. Germline values: CDR1 MNHNY, CDR2 SVGAGI (reference sequence). The germline V and J ends were trimmed by 1 base and 3 bases, with 15 bases remaining between them. Written as DNA, the CDR3 is TGTGCCAGCAGTTACTACGCCACTGACAGGCACTATGGCTACACCTTC. Its translation is CASSYYATDRHYGYTF.

There are a few counts of this clone. This sequence joins TRBV30 and TRBJ1-1, with 7 bases lining up with TRBD1. With V trimmed by 4 bases and J by 11 bases, 10 bases remained unmatched. This CDR3 is 12 amino acids long. CDR1 is GTSNPN and CDR2 is SVGIG in the germline V gene (reference sequence). The DNA for the CDR3 is TGTGCCTGGACGAAAGGGGGCGCGGAGGCTTTCTTT. This translates into CAWTKGGAEAFF.

The CDR3 coding sequence is TGCGCCAGCAGCCAAGGGACTCCTAGCAATCAGCCCCAGCATTTT. It encodes CASSQGTPSNQPQHF. V and J are TRBV4-1 and TRBJ1-5; D remains ambiguous. The CDR3 spans 15 residues. From germline, CDR1 is MGHRA and CDR2 YSYEKL. Trimming pared 1 base from V and 0 bases from J, leaving 7 bases between.

The J gene is TRBJ2-5, the V gene TRBV5-1; TRBD2 matches at 14 bases. This CDR3 is 19 amino acids long. Germline loops: CDR1 SGHRS, CDR2 YFSETQ. The ends lost 1 base at V and 3 bases at J; junction bases unmatched: 11. The CDR3 DNA reads as TGCGCCAGCAGCTTGATCACCGGGACTAGCGGGAGATTGGAAGAGACCCAGTACTTC. Its protein product is CASSLITGTSGRLEETQYF.

The rearrangement links TRBV11-2 to TRBJ2-5; D perhaps matches TRBD1 (5 bases). V lost 3 bases, J lost 2 bases, and 13 bases lay in between. CDR1 and CDR2 (germline): SGHAT, FQNNGV. The CDR3 extends over 15 amino acids. CDR3 sequence (DNA): TGTGCCAGCAGCTTGTGGGGCCAGACACAAGAGACCCAGTACTTC. Encoded protein: CASSLWGQTQETQYF.

The genes are TRBV28 and TRBJ2-1; TRBD2 matches 7 bases. CDR3 length equals 17 residues. Per the germline V gene, CDR1 is MDHEN and CDR2 is SYDVKM. Losses at the gene ends were 6 bases for V and 5 bases for J; bases not matched to a gene: 16. The CDR3 DNA follows: TGTGCCAGCAGCCCGCCCCCTGGGGCGGGGGATGACAATGAGCAGTTCTTC. It codes for CASSPPPGAGDDNEQFF.

This chain links TRBV18 with TRBJ1-1; TRBD1 matches 8 bases. CDR3 length equals 15 residues. In germline, CDR1 is KGHSH, CDR2 LQKENI. V shed 2 bases and J 0 bases; nucleotides not matched to a gene: 2. The CDR3 sequence: CASSPNRGMNTEAFF. The CDR3 bases are TGTGCCAGCTCACCAAACAGGGGGATGAACACTGAAGCTTTCTTT.